Shown below are 15 T cell receptor beta chains from a single sample sequenced in a study of cytomegalovirus exposure and HLA in healthy donors. Vbeta (60) and Jbeta (13) primers were used in the PCR. Profiling relied on immunoSEQ multiplex PCR, and the TCRdb table lists in-frame clones only, not all of them. The sample yields some 150,000 clones, roughly 84% seen once. Source material: PBMCs. Receptor source: a male donor in good health and CMV-seronegative.

The chain couples TRBV29-1 to TRBJ2-2, with 8 bases matching TRBD1. The junction had 7 bases not matched to a gene; V was cut back by 7 bases and J by 6 bases. The CDR3 is made up of 13 amino acids. Germline V CDR1 and CDR2: SQVTM, ANQGSEA. CDR3 coding DNA: TGCAGCGCCGCGGACAGGGTCGCCGGGGAGCTGTTTTTT. It yields the protein CSAADRVAGELFF.

V is TRBV19 and J is TRBJ2-7; 9 bases match TRBD1. Germline assignment: CDR1 LNHDA and CDR2 SQIVND (reference sequence). V gave up 4 bases and J gave up 4 bases; unmatched junction bases: 8. The CDR3 is 15 amino acids. CDR3 in DNA: TGTGCCAGTAGTACGACCGGGACAGGGAGTTACGAGCAGTACTTC. It is translated as CASSTTGTGSYEQYF.

The gene calls are TRBV2 and TRBJ1-1; 8 positions match TRBD1. The V gene end was trimmed by 5 bases and the J gene end by 3 bases; junction bases not matched to a gene: 5. In germline, CDR1 is SNHLY, CDR2 FYNNEI. The CDR3 runs 14 residues. The CDR3 protein is CASSSRGRDTEAFF. CDR3 DNA: TGTGCCAGCAGTTCCAGGGGGCGCGACACTGAAGCTTTCTTT.

The chain joins TRBV27 to TRBJ2-3; TRBD2 aligns across 7 bases. CDR1 and CDR2 (germline): MNHEY, SMNVEV (reference sequence). V was pared by 4 bases and J by 2 bases, with 3 bases of the junction left unmatched. The CDR3 has 14 residues. The CDR3 DNA is TGTGCCAGCAGTTGGGAGGGAAACACAGATACGCAGTATTTT. This sequence encodes CASSWEGNTDTQYF.

The CDR3 DNA sequence: TGTGCCATTGGCGGGGATCAGCCCCAGCATTTT. Translated, it gives CAIGGDQPQHF. The chain joins TRBV19 to TRBJ1-5; D is unclear. Germline lookup yields CDR1 LNHDA and CDR2 SQIVND (reference sequence). The V and J ends lost 10 bases and 5 bases respectively, with 9 bases between them. The length of the CDR3 is 11 residues.

The V call is TRBV7-9, the J call TRBJ2-7, with D hard to call. Trimming removed 5 bases at V and 1 base at J, with 18 bases between. Per the germline V gene, CDR1 is SEHNR and CDR2 is FQNEAQ (reference sequence). CDR3 length equals 16 residues. The CDR3 reads CASSGDEGGKSYEQYF. The DNA for the CDR3 is TGTGCCAGCAGCGGAGACGAAGGCGGAAAGTCCTACGAGCAGTACTTC.

The CDR3 region is CASSRTDRGAEKLFF. CDR3 DNA: TGTGCCAGCAGTCGGACGGACAGGGGTGCTGAAAAACTGTTTTTT. This chain links TRBV6-5 with TRBJ1-4; TRBD1 agrees at 9 bases. The CDR3 totals 15 residues. Germline CDR1 and CDR2: MNHEY and SVGAGI. After removal of 5 bases from V and 7 bases from J, the junction contained 8 bases not matched to a gene.

The V and J genes are TRBV7-3 and TRBJ2-7, with D tentatively TRBD1 (6 bases). V was shortened by 4 bases and J by 2 bases, with 15 bases between the two germline ends. Germline V gene data show CDR1 as SGHTA and CDR2 as FQGTGA. The CDR3 contains 15 residues. Here the CDR3 reads CASSSTGRGTYEQYF. The DNA of the CDR3 is TGTGCCAGCAGCTCCACAGGCAGGGGCACCTACGAGCAGTACTTC.

Only one count was recorded for this clone. The chain joins TRBV6-6 to TRBJ2-7; D gene unclear. The CDR3 length is 14 residues. The V gene's germline CDR1 is MNHNY and CDR2 SVGAGI (reference sequence). The V gene lost 8 bases and the J gene lost 6 bases, with 20 bases spanning the gap. The CDR3 loop is CASLQTITGREQYF. In nucleotides, the CDR3 is TGTGCCAGCTTGCAAACTATCACGGGTCGCGAGCAGTACTTC.

The chain employs TRBV5-1 and TRBJ2-7; 9 bases are shared with TRBD1. The V segment lost 4 bases and the J segment 3 bases; nucleotides outside the gene matches: 5. Germline values: CDR1 SGHRS, CDR2 YFSETQ. The CDR3 consists of 14 residues. As DNA, the CDR3 is TGCGCCAGCAGCACCGGACAGGGGAGCTACGAGCAGTACTTC. It specifies CASSTGQGSYEQYF.

V and J are TRBV7-3 and TRBJ1-2, with 8 bases lining up with TRBD1. This CDR3 comprises 15 residues. Trimming cost V 6 bases and J 6 bases; bases outside gene matches: 12. Germline V gives CDR1 SGHTA, CDR2 FQGTGA. In DNA, the CDR3 is TGTGCCAGCAGTTTGGGCGCAGGGGGCGGGGATGGCTACACCTTC. Translating gives CASSLGAGGGDGYTF.

The chain combines TRBV7-9 with TRBJ1-5; D gene uncertain. The germline V gene has CDR1 SEHNR and CDR2 FQNEAQ (reference sequence). V was shortened by 0 bases and J by 4 bases, with 13 bases between the two germline ends. The CDR3 totals 16 residues. CDR3 coding DNA: TGTGCCAGCAGCTTAGCTCTTAGGCAGGAAAATCAGCCCCAGCATTTT. It specifies CASSLALRQENQPQHF.

The rearrangement joins TRBV5-1 to TRBJ2-3; D is unresolved. Germline V gene data show CDR1 as SGHRS and CDR2 as YFSETQ. The CDR3 loop spans 12 amino acids. V lost 0 bases and J 5 bases, leaving 4 bases between the germline ends. For the CDR3, the DNA is TGCGCCAGCAGCTTGGCCGTAGATACGCAGTATTTT. Translation: CASSLAVDTQYF.

The count of this clone is one. The J gene is TRBJ2-2, the V gene TRBV7-3; 14 bases line up with TRBD2. The germline V gene has CDR1 SGHTA and CDR2 FQGTGA. Trimming cost V 5 bases and J 6 bases; bases outside gene matches: 5. The length of the CDR3 is 16 residues. The chain's CDR3 is CASSPRLAGGAGELFF. The CDR3 region has the DNA TGTGCCAGCAGCCCTCGACTAGCGGGGGGGGCCGGGGAGCTGTTTTTT.

The chain links TRBV6-5 to TRBJ1-5, with 7 nucleotides matching TRBD1. The CDR3 totals 14 residues. After removal of 1 base from V and 5 bases from J, the junction contained 2 bases not matched to a gene. Germline CDR1 and CDR2: MNHEY and SVGAGI. The CDR3 loop is CASSYLQGYQPQHF. The CDR3 region has the DNA TGTGCCAGCAGTTACTTACAGGGGTATCAGCCCCAGCATTTT.